The rows below give T cell receptor beta chains drawn from one sample of a study of blood T cell repertoires in COVID-19. The method was immunoSEQ multiplex PCR; TCRdb's version includes in-frame clones alone and lacks a portion of them. The profile shows 350,000 to 400,000 clones, approximately 91% of them singletons. Input material: PBMCs or T cells enriched from blood (not recorded which). These receptors were taken from a woman in her forties who had been exposed to COVID-19. CDR3s include the opening cysteine and the closing phenylalanine or tryptophan. A D gene is named only where the DNA matches it firmly. Size tells how often a clone was seen (once, few, many) or the class of an expanded clone, and some rows leave it out.

>TRBJ2-5|-|TRBV7-6|-
CASARGRQETQYF
TGTGCCAGCGCGCGGGGACGTCAGGAGACCCAGTACTTC
>TRBJ1-2|-|TRBV19|TRBD1
CASSLSDRENGYTF
TGTGCCAGTAGCCTATCGGACAGGGAAAATGGCTACACCTTC
>TRBJ1-2|-|TRBV19|-
CASSIEYYGYTF
TGTGCCAGTAGTATAGAGTATTATGGCTACACCTTC
>TRBJ1-1|once|TRBV5-1|-
CASSLGSTGNTEAFF
TGCGCCAGCAGCTTGGGCAGTACGGGGAACACTGAAGCTTTCTTT
>TRBJ2-1|-|TRBV19|TRBD1
CASTPLGTVRSNEQFF
TGTGCCAGTACCCCTCTGGGGACAGTAAGGTCCAATGAGCAGTTCTTC
>TRBJ2-2|-|TRBV7-2|TRBD2
CASSLVPTSGGELFF
TGTGCCAGCAGCTTAGTCCCTACTAGCGGCGGGGAGCTGTTTTTT
>TRBJ2-3|-|TRBV5-1|-
CASSSTTDTQYF
TGCGCCAGCAGCTCGACTACGGATACGCAGTATTTT
>TRBJ2-7|-|TRBV27|-
CASSSVFSTYEQYF
TGTGCCAGCAGTTCTGTATTCAGTACCTACGAGCAGTACTTC
>TRBJ2-2|-|TRBV11-3|-
CASSLHRDSLSNTGELFF
TGTGCCAGCAGCTTGCACCGGGACTCGCTCTCGAACACCGGGGAGCTGTTTTTT
>TRBJ2-2|-|TRBV29-1|TRBD2
CSVEGTSENTGELFF
TGCAGCGTTGAAGGGACTAGCGAGAACACCGGGGAGCTGTTTTTT
>TRBJ2-5|-|TRBV18|-
CASSPRRSQETQYF
TGTGCCAGCTCCCCCAGGCGATCCCAAGAGACCCAGTACTTC
>TRBJ1-2|-|TRBV6-2/TRBV6-3|-
CASSYSMAIGYTF
TGTGCCAGCAGTTACTCGATGGCAATCGGCTACACCTTC
>TRBJ1-1|-|TRBV7-9|-
CASSLGRNAVAGTEAFF
TGTGCCAGCAGCTTAGGTCGGAACGCCGTTGCGGGCACTGAAGCTTTCTTT
>TRBJ2-4|-|TRBV3-1/TRBV3-2|TRBD2
CASSGTSGRSKNIQYF
TGTGCCAGCAGCGGGACTAGCGGGAGGTCCAAAAACATTCAGTACTTC
>TRBJ1-5|-|TRBV6-1|-
CASSEGSLSINQPQHF
TGTGCCAGCAGTGAAGGGAGCCTATCGATCAATCAGCCCCAGCATTTT
>TRBJ2-5|-|TRBV5-4|-
CASSPSTGNQETQYF
TGTGCCAGCAGCCCATCAACAGGGAATCAAGAGACCCAGTACTTC
>TRBJ1-3|-|TRBV5-1|-
CASSSWGGRTDSGNTIYF
TGCGCCAGCAGCTCCTGGGGAGGGCGTACCGACTCTGGAAACACCATATATTTT
>TRBJ1-3|-|TRBV19|-
CASSTQGISGNTIYF
TGTGCCAGTAGTACCCAGGGAATCTCTGGAAACACCATATATTTT